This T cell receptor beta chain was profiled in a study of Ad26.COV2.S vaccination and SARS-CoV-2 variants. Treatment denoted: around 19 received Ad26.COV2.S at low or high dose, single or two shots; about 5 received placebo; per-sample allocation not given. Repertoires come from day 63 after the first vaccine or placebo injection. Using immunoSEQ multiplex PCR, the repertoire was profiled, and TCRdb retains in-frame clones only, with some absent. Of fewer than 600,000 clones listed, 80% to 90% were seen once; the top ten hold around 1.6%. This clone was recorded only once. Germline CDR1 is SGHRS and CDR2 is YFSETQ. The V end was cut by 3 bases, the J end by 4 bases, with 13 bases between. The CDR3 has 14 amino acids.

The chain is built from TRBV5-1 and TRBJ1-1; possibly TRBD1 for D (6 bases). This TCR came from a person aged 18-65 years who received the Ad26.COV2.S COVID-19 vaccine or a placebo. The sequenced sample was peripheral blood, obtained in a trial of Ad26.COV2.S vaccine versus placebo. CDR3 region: CASSYEGGTTEAFF. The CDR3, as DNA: TGCGCCAGCAGCTACGAGGGGGGAACCACTGAAGCTTTCTTT.